One and the same sample provided the 30 T cell receptor beta chains below, sequenced in a study of shared clonotypes between healthy human individuals. Libraries were prepared by immunoSEQ multiplex PCR; TCRdb keeps only in-frame clonotypes and omits some of them. Of roughly 530,000 clones in the sample, 90% to 96% were seen once. Sequenced input: naive CD4+ T cells sorted from blood. Subset specified: CD45RA+ positively selected. The source of these receptors is a woman in her thirties in good health.

In its sample, this clone was seen once. This specimen includes other DNA sequences encoding the same CDR3. The chain uses TRBV28 and TRBJ2-7; D call uncertain. The CDR3 runs to 12 residues. With 3 bases removed from V and 4 bases from J, the gap between germline ends came to 7 bases. Germline V gives CDR1 MDHEN, CDR2 SYDVKM. CDR3 residues: CASSLSSYEQYF. DNA for the CDR3: TGTGCCAGCAGTTTGTCGTCTTACGAGCAGTACTTC.

The chain has TRBV14 and TRBJ2-3; no definite D call. The germline gives CDR1 SGHDN, CDR2 FVKESK. The V and J ends lost 2 bases and 2 bases respectively, with 8 bases between them. The length of the CDR3 is 14 residues. CDR3 DNA sequence: TGTGCCAGCAGCCAAACGTTAGACACAGATACGCAGTATTTT. It yields the protein CASSQTLDTDTQYF.

The rearrangement uses TRBV4-1 and TRBJ2-2; D is tentatively TRBD1 or TRBD2 (5 bases each). Trimming stripped 0 bases from V and 1 base from J, with 12 bases between. Germline V gene sequence: CDR1 MGHRA, CDR2 YSYEKL. There are 17 residues in the CDR3. The CDR3 protein is CASSQEGWDENTGELFF. The CDR3 region has the DNA TGCGCCAGCAGCCAAGAAGGATGGGACGAGAACACCGGGGAGCTGTTTTTT.

V is TRBV29-1 and J is TRBJ1-1; 9 bases map to TRBD1. V lost 4 bases, J lost 11 bases, and 11 bases stayed unmatched. Germline values: CDR1 SQVTM, CDR2 ANQGSEA. The CDR3 has 13 residues. CDR3 DNA sequence: TGCAGCGTTGCCGGGACAGGGTTACCCGAGGCTTTCTTT. As protein: CSVAGTGLPEAFF.

V usage is TRBV11-2 and J usage is TRBJ2-6; no clear D. This CDR3 region has 14 residues. V was pared by 8 bases and J by 0 bases, with 8 bases between. The germline V gene encodes CDR1 SGHAT and CDR2 FQNNGV. The DNA of the CDR3 is TGTGCCAGCCAGTGGGTCTCTGGGGCCAACGTCCTGACTTTC. It codes for CASQWVSGANVLTF.

This clone has only a few counts. This rearrangement joins TRBV19 to TRBJ1-1; possibly TRBD1 for D (6 bases). Germline assignment: CDR1 LNHDA and CDR2 SQIVND (reference sequence). The CDR3 has 14 residues. V lost 6 bases to trimming and J lost 1 base, with 12 bases between them. This CDR3 is CASRANRENTEAFF. Written as DNA, the CDR3 is TGTGCCAGTAGAGCTAACAGGGAGAACACTGAAGCTTTCTTT.

The CDR3 DNA reads TGTGCCAGCAGCGTCTCCGGGACAGGGAACGACTATGGCTACACCTTC. The encoded protein is CASSVSGTGNDYGYTF. This chain connects TRBV9 to TRBJ1-2, with TRBD1 matching 9 bases. The CDR3 extends over 16 amino acids. Unmatched junction bases numbered 8, after V lost 2 bases and J lost 3 bases. CDR1 SGDLS and CDR2 YYNGEE come from the germline V gene.

This rearrangement joins TRBV11-1 to TRBJ2-5; 7 nucleotides line up with TRBD1. The ends lost 4 bases at V and 3 bases at J; junction bases unmatched: 8. Germline lookup yields CDR1 SGHAT and CDR2 FQDESV (reference sequence). This CDR3 comprises 15 residues. CDR3 nucleotides: TGTGCCAGCAGCTCCCGGACAGGAGGCAAAGAGACCCAGTACTTC. Protein product: CASSSRTGGKETQYF.

The V gene is TRBV10-2, the J gene TRBJ2-5; D remains unclear. CDR3 length: 11 residues. The ends were cut back, 4 bases at V and 5 bases at J, with 5 bases in the middle. CDR1 is WSHSY and CDR2 is SAAADI in the germline V gene. Here the CDR3 reads CASSGWETQYF. The CDR3 DNA follows: TGCGCCAGCAGTGGATGGGAGACCCAGTACTTC.

The chain is built from TRBV5-1 and TRBJ1-1; no clear D gene. The germline V gene encodes CDR1 SGHRS and CDR2 YFSETQ. The V end was cut by 1 base, the J end by 6 bases, with 7 bases between. The CDR3 is 12 residues long. The CDR3 spells CASSLWPSEAFF. CDR3 coding DNA: TGCGCCAGCAGCTTGTGGCCCTCTGAAGCTTTCTTT.

This chain connects TRBV7-9 to TRBJ1-2; D gene unclear. The CDR3 totals 16 residues. Germline CDR1 SEHNR, CDR2 FQNEAQ (reference sequence). The V end lost 1 base, the J end lost 1 base, and 13 bases lay between the germline ends. CDR3 bases: TGTGCCAGCAGCTTAGGCGGCCAGGAGATTAACTATGGCTACACCTTC. It yields the protein CASSLGGQEINYGYTF.

This chain links TRBV6-1 with TRBJ2-5, with TRBD2 matching over 8 bases. V shed 8 bases and J 4 bases; nucleotides not matched to a gene: 6. Germline V gene lookup returns CDR1 MNHNS and CDR2 SASEGT. This CDR3 comprises 13 residues. For the CDR3, the DNA is TGTGCCAGCCGTAGCGGGATACGAGAGACCCAGTACTTC. This encodes CASRSGIRETQYF.

V and J are TRBV19 and TRBJ2-4; 14 bases are a match to TRBD2. Germline V gives CDR1 LNHDA, CDR2 SQIVND (reference sequence). J lost 3 bases, V lost 5 bases, and 12 bases had no gene match. The CDR3 consists of 19 residues. The CDR3 loop reads CASSSLLTSGRALKNIQYF. CDR3 in DNA: TGTGCCAGTAGTTCCCTCTTGACTAGCGGGAGGGCTCTCAAAAACATTCAGTACTTC.

V gene TRBV2 combines with J gene TRBJ1-1, with D maybe TRBD1 (6 bases). The V and J ends lost 10 bases and 0 bases respectively, with 9 bases between them. There are 12 residues in the CDR3. The V gene's germline CDR1 is SNHLY and CDR2 FYNNEI. The CDR3 reads CAKGHLNTEAFF. CDR3 DNA sequence: TGTGCCAAGGGACATTTGAACACTGAAGCTTTCTTT.

The J gene is TRBJ1-6, the V gene TRBV7-9, with TRBD1 matching 9 bases. V lost 5 bases and J lost 8; bases outside the gene matches: 7. This CDR3 comprises 15 residues. Germline CDR1 reads SEHNR; CDR2 reads FQNEAQ (reference sequence). The CDR3, as DNA: TGTGCCAGCAGCGGCCCGGGACAGGGATATTCACCCCTCCACTTT. It translates to CASSGPGQGYSPLHF.

This sequence joins TRBV28 and TRBJ1-1; 7 bases map to TRBD1. Germline CDR1 is MDHEN and CDR2 is SYDVKM. The CDR3 sequence is 12 residues long. Trimming cost V 1 base and J 11 bases; bases outside gene matches: 4. The CDR3 bases are TGTGCCAGCAGTTTATTAACAGGGGACGCTTTCTTT. The encoded protein is CASSLLTGDAFF.

This chain joins TRBV19 and TRBJ1-3, with unresolved D. Trimming removed 4 bases from V and 0 bases from J, with 7 bases in between. Looked up from germline, CDR1 is LNHDA and CDR2 is SQIVND (reference sequence). CDR3 length: 14 amino acids. CDR3 DNA sequence: TGTGCCAGTAGTACCACACGCTCTGGAAACACCATATATTTT. As protein: CASSTTRSGNTIYF. Together with reference TRBV19 and TRBJ1-3, the CDR3 gives the full variable domain: DGGITQSPKYLFRKEGQNVTLSCEQNLNHDAMYWYRQDPGQGLRLIYYSQIVNDFQKGDIAEGYSVSREKKESFPLTVTSAQKNPTAFYLCASSTTRSGNTIYFGEGSWLTVV.

The table lists this clone with a count of one. V gene TRBV28 combines with J gene TRBJ2-7, with D perhaps matching TRBD1 (6 bases). The germline V gene encodes CDR1 MDHEN and CDR2 SYDVKM. The CDR3 consists of 15 residues. V was shortened by 5 bases and J by 0 bases, with 14 bases between the two germline ends. CDR3 nucleotides: TGTGCCAGCAGTGCTGGAGGACAGATCTCCTACGAGCAGTACTTC. Amino acids: CASSAGGQISYEQYF.

A single count supports this clone. The chain carries TRBV13 and TRBJ2-3; 11 bases map to TRBD2. The junction had 5 bases not matched to a gene; V was cut back by 5 bases and J by 4 bases. This CDR3 is built from 15 residues. Per the germline V gene, CDR1 is PRHDT and CDR2 is FYEKMQ (reference sequence). Here the CDR3 reads CASSILAGGPDTQYF. The CDR3 DNA is TGTGCCAGCAGCATTCTAGCGGGAGGTCCAGATACGCAGTATTTT.

The chain has TRBV6-6 and TRBJ1-1; D may be TRBD1 (6 bases). This CDR3 comprises 14 residues. The V and J ends lost 5 bases and 2 bases respectively, with 12 bases between them. Germline CDR1 MNHNY, CDR2 SVGAGI (reference sequence). The CDR3 loop reads CASSPEGDNTEAFF. As DNA, the CDR3 is TGTGCCAGCAGTCCCGAGGGGGATAACACTGAAGCTTTCTTT.

This chain joins TRBV6-1 and TRBJ2-3; D is possibly TRBD1 (5 bases). The germline CDR1 and CDR2 sequences are MNHNS and SASEGT. Trimming stripped 8 bases from V and 4 bases from J, with 19 bases between. The CDR3 totals 15 residues. CDR3 protein: CASPDLRLGADTQYF. The CDR3 DNA sequence: TGTGCCAGCCCCGATCTCCGCTTAGGGGCAGATACGCAGTATTTT.

The count of this clone is one. This chain links TRBV7-9 with TRBJ1-1; D is perhaps TRBD1 (5 bases). This CDR3 spans 14 amino acids. Germline CDR1 is SEHNR and CDR2 is FQNEAQ (reference sequence). With 2 bases removed from V and 4 bases from J, the gap between germline ends came to 11 bases. The CDR3 spells CASSLPAGGTEAFF. The CDR3 coding sequence is TGTGCCAGCAGCTTACCCGCCGGGGGCACTGAAGCTTTCTTT.

This chain connects TRBV28 to TRBJ1-4, with 10 bases identical to TRBD1. The CDR3 is 15 residues long. Germline CDR1 reads MDHEN; CDR2 reads SYDVKM. The V gene end was trimmed by 7 bases and the J gene end by 4 bases; junction bases not matched to a gene: 6. The CDR3 nucleotides are TGTGCCAGCACCGGGACAGGGGCCCTTAATGAAAAACTGTTTTTT. It translates to CASTGTGALNEKLFF.

This rearrangement joins TRBV7-9 to TRBJ1-2, with 10 bases lining up with TRBD1. The germline V gene has CDR1 SEHNR and CDR2 FQNEAQ (reference sequence). CDR3 length: 16 amino acids. Trimming took 1 base from V and 6 from J; bases not matched to a gene: 8. CDR3 coding DNA: TGTGCCAGCAGCTTAGAGTTCGGACAGGGGGTAAATGGCTACACCTTC. This gives the protein CASSLEFGQGVNGYTF. The whole variable domain, filled in from reference TRBV7-9 and TRBJ1-2, reads DTGVSQNPRHKITKRGQNVTFRCDPISEHNRLYWYRQTLGQGPEFLTYFQNEAQLEKSRLLSDRFSAERPKGSFSTLEIQRTEQGDSAMYLCASSLEFGQGVNGYTFGSGTRLTVV.

The chain employs TRBV29-1 and TRBJ2-1, with 8 bases lining up with TRBD2. The CDR3 length is 13 residues. Germline CDR1 reads SQVTM; CDR2 reads ANQGSEA. V was clipped by 4 bases and J by 7 bases; unmatched bases: 6. The CDR3 DNA is TGCAGCGTTGGAGCGGGAGCGGTAAATGAGCAGTTCTTC. It codes for CSVGAGAVNEQFF.

V and J are TRBV11-2 and TRBJ2-5; 10 bases are a match to TRBD2. The junction had 12 bases not matched to a gene; V was cut back by 4 bases and J by 1 base. This CDR3 is built from 18 residues. Germline V gene lookup returns CDR1 SGHAT and CDR2 FQNNGV. CDR3 in amino acids: CASSSRRAGGPSQETQYF. The DNA of the CDR3 is TGTGCCAGCAGCTCCCGACGAGCGGGAGGGCCCAGCCAAGAGACCCAGTACTTC.

V and J are TRBV28 and TRBJ2-7; D may be TRBD1 (6 bases). Trimming shortened V by 6 bases and J by 1 base, and 13 bases separated the two germline ends. The CDR3 contains 14 residues. Germline-derived CDR1 and CDR2 are MDHEN and SYDVKM. CDR3 in DNA: TGTGCCAGCAGCCATAAAACAGGGTCCTACGAGCAGTACTTC. Residues: CASSHKTGSYEQYF.

This chain joins TRBV2 and TRBJ1-3, with TRBD1 as a possible D gene (6 bases). Germline CDR1 reads SNHLY; CDR2 reads FYNNEI. The CDR3 is made up of 20 amino acids. Deletions cut 6 bases from V and 2 bases from J, with 29 bases between. The DNA of the CDR3 is TGTGCCAGCAGCGGACAGCCGGGACGGAAAGGTGCGGAGCCTGGAAACACCATATATTTT. As protein: CASSGQPGRKGAEPGNTIYF.

This clone was observed once. The CDR3 loop reads CASSKLAESYNEQFF. The CDR3 DNA is TGTGCCAGCAGTAAACTAGCGGAGAGCTACAATGAGCAGTTCTTC. The chain has TRBV2 and TRBJ2-1; TRBD2 aligns across 8 bases. V trimming: 5 bases; J trimming: 3 bases; junction bases outside the gene matches: 6. CDR1 and CDR2 from the germline V gene are SNHLY and FYNNEI. This CDR3 comprises 15 residues.

The table lists this clone with a count of one. The chain carries TRBV20-1 and TRBJ1-1; no firm D call. CDR1 is DFQATT and CDR2 is SNEGSKA in the germline V gene (reference sequence). CDR3 length: 11 amino acids. The V end was cut by 0 bases, the J end by 11 bases, with 10 bases between. The DNA for the CDR3 is TGCAGTGCTAGAGATGGAGAGGGTGCTTTCTTT. Residues: CSARDGEGAFF.